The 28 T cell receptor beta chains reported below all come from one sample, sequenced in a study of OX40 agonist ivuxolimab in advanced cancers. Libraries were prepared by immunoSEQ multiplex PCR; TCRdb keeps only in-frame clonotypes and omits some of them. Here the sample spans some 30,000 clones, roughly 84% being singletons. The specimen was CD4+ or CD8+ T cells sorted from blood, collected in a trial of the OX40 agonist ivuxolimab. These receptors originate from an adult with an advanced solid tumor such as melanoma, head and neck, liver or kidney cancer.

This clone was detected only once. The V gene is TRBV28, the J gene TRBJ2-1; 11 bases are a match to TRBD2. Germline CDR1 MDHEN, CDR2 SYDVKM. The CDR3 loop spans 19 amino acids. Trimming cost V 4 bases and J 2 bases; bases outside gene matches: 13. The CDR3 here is CASSSHPFGTSGAYNEQFF. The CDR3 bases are TGTGCCAGCAGTTCCCATCCTTTTGGGACTAGCGGCGCCTACAATGAGCAGTTCTTC.

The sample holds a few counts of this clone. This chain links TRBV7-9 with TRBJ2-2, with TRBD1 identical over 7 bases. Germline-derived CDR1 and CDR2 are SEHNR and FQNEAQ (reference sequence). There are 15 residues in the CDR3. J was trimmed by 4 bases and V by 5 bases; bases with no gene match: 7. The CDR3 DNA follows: TGTGCCAGCAGCCAAGACAGGGTTGGCACCGGGGAGCTGTTTTTT. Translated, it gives CASSQDRVGTGELFF.

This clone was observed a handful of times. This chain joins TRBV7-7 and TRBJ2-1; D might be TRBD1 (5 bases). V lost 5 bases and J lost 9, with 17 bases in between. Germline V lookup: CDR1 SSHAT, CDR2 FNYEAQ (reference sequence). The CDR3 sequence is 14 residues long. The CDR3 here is CASSIYQGSSEQFF. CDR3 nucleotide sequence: TGTGCCAGCAGCATCTACCAGGGATCTAGTGAGCAGTTCTTC.

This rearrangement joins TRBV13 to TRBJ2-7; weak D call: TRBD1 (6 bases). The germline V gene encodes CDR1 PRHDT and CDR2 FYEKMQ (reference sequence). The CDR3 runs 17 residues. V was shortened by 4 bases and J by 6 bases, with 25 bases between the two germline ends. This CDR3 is CASSSADGQSWGPEQYF. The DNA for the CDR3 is TGTGCCAGCAGCTCAGCAGATGGCCAGTCTTGGGGGCCCGAGCAGTACTTC.

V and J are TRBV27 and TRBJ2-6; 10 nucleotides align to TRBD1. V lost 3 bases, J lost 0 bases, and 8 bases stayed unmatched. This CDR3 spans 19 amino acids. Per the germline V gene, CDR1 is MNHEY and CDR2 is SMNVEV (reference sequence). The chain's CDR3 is CASSLERGTGDSGANVLTF. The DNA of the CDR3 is TGTGCCAGCAGTTTGGAGCGTGGGACAGGGGACTCTGGGGCCAACGTCCTGACTTTC.

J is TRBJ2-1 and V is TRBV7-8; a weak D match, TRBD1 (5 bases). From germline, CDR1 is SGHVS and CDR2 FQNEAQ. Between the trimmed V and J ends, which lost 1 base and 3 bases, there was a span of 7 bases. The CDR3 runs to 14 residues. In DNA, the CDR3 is TGTGCCAGCAGCTTAGAAGGGGTCTACAATGAGCAGTTCTTC. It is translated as CASSLEGVYNEQFF.

Here the CDR3 reads CASSPLTWRVRETQYF. CDR3 DNA: TGTGCCAGCAGTCCCTTGACCTGGAGGGTTAGAGAGACCCAGTACTTC. The V call is TRBV28, the J call TRBJ2-5; D is possibly TRBD2 (6 bases). Trimming shortened V by 5 bases and J by 4 bases, and 20 bases separated the two germline ends. Germline V gives CDR1 MDHEN, CDR2 SYDVKM. CDR3 length: 16 amino acids.

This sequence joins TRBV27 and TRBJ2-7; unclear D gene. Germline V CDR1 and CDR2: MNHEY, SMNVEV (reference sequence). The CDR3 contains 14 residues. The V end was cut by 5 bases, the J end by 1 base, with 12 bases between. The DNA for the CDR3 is TGTGCCAGCAGTCCCGCCACAGTATCCTACGAGCAGTACTTC. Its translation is CASSPATVSYEQYF.

CDR3 residues: CASSWGGGGRAFF. The CDR3, as DNA: TGTGCCAGCAGCTGGGGAGGGGGTGGTCGAGCTTTCTTT. This sequence joins TRBV7-9 and TRBJ1-1, with D perhaps TRBD1 (6 bases). Looked up from germline, CDR1 is SEHNR and CDR2 is FQNEAQ (reference sequence). CDR3 length: 13 residues. Trimming pared 4 bases from V and 10 bases from J, leaving 16 bases between.

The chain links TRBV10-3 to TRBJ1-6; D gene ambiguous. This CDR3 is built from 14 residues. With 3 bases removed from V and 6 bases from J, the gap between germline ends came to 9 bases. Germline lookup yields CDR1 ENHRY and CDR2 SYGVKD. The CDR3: CAISDPVLNSPLHF. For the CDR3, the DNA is TGTGCCATCAGTGATCCTGTTCTTAATTCACCCCTCCACTTT.

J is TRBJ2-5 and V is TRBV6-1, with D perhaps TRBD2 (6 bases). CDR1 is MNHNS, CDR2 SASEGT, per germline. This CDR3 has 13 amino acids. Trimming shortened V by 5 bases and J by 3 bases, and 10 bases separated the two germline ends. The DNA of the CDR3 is TGTGCCAGCAGTTGGTCGGGGGAAGAGACCCAGTACTTC. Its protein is CASSWSGEETQYF.

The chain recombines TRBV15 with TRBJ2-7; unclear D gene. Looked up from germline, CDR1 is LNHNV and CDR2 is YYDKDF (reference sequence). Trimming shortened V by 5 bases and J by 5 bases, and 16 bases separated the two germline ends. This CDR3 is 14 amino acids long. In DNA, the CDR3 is TGTGCCACCAGCGTCCGGATAATCGGTAACGAGCAGTACTTC. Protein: CATSVRIIGNEQYF.

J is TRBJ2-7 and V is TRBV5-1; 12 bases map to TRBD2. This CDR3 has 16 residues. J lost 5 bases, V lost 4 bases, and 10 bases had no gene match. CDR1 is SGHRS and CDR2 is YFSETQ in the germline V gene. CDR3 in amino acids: CASSPSLAGGFHEQYF. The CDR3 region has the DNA TGCGCCAGCAGCCCCTCTCTAGCGGGAGGGTTCCACGAGCAGTACTTC.

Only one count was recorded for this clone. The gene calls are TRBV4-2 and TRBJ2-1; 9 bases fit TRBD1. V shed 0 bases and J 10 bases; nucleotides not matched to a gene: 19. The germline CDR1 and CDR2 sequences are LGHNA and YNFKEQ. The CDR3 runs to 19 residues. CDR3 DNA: TGTGCCAGCAGCCAAGAACAGGGGGCCTTACCTTCCCCTTTTGAGGAGCAGTTCTTC. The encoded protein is CASSQEQGALPSPFEEQFF.

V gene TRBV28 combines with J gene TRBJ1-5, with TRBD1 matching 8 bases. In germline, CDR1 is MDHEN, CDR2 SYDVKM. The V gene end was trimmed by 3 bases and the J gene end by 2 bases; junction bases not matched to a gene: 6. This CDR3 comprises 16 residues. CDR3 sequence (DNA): TGTGCCAGCAGTTTGTACCCGGGACAGGGCAATCAGCCCCAGCATTTT. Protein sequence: CASSLYPGQGNQPQHF.

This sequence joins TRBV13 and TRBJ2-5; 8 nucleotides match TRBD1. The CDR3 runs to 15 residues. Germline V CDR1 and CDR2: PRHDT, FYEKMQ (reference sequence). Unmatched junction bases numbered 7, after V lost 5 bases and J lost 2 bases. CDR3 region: CASSPGGEGQETQYF. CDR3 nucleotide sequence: TGTGCCAGCAGCCCAGGGGGCGAGGGACAAGAGACCCAGTACTTC. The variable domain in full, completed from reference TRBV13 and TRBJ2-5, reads AAGVIQSPRHLIKEKRETATLKCYPIPRHDTVYWYQQGPGQDPQFLISFYEKMQSDKGSIPDRFSAQQFSDYHSELNMSSLELGDSALYFCASSPGGEGQETQYFGPGTRLLVL.

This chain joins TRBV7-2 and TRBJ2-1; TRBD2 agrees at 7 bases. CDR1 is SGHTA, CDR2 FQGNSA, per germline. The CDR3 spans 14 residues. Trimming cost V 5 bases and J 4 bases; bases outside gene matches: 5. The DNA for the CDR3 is TGTGCCAGCAGCCTGGGCGGGAGATACAATGAGCAGTTCTTC. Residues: CASSLGGRYNEQFF.

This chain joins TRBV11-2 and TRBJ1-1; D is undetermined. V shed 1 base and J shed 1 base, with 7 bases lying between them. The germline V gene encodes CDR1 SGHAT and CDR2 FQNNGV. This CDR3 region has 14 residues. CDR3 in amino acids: CASSLVQANTEAFF. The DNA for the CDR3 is TGTGCCAGCAGCTTAGTGCAGGCGAACACTGAAGCTTTCTTT.

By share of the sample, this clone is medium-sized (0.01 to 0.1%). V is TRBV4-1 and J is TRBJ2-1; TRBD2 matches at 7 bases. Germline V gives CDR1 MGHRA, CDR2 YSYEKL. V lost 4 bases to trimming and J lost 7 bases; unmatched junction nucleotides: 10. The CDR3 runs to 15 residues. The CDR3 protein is CASSLLAGSTNEQFF. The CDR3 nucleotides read TGCGCCAGCAGCCTCTTAGCGGGTTCGACTAATGAGCAGTTCTTC.

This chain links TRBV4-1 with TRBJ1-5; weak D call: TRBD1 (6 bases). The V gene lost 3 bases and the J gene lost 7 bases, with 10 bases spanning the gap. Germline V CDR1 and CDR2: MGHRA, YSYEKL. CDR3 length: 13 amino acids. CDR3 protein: CASSQGHRQPQHF. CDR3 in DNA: TGCGCCAGCAGCCAGGGACATCGGCAGCCCCAGCATTTT.

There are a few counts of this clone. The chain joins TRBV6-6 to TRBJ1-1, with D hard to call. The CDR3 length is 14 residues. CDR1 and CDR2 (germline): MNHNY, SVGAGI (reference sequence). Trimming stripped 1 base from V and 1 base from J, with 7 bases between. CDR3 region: CASSYLDRNTEAFF. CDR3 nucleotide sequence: TGTGCCAGCAGTTACTTAGATCGGAACACTGAAGCTTTCTTT.

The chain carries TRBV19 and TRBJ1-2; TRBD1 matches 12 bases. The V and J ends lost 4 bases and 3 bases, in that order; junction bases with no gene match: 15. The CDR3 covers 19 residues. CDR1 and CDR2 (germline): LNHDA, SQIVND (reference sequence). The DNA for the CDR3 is TGTGCCAGTAGTAGTCTTAGCCGGGACAGGGGGCGCCGGGACTATGGCTACACCTTC. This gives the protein CASSSLSRDRGRRDYGYTF.

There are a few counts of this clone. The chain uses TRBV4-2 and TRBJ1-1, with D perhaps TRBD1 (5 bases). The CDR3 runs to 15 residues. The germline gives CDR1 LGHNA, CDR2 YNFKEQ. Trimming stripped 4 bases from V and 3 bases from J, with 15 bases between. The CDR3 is CASSLLDSIDTEAFF. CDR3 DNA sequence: TGTGCCAGCAGCCTACTAGACAGCATAGACACTGAAGCTTTCTTT.

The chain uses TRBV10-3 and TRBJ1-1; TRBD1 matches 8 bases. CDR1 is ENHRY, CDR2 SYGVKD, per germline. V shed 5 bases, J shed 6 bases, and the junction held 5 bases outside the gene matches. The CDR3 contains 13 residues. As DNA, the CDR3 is TGTGCCATCAGTATTACAGGGGGGGCTGAAGCTTTCTTT. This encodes CAISITGGAEAFF.

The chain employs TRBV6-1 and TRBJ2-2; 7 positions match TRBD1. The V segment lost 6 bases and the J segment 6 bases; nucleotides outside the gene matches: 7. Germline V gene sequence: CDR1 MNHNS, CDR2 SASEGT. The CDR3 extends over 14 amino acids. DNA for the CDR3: TGTGCCAGCAGAGCCGGGACAGATCCCGGGGAGCTGTTTTTT. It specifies CASRAGTDPGELFF.

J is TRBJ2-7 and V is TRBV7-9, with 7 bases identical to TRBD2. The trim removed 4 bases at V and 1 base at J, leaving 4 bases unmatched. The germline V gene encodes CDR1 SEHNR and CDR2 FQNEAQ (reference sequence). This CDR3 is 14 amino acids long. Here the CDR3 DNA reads TGTGCCAGCAGCTCCCGGACTAGTTCCTACGAGCAGTACTTC. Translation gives CASSSRTSSYEQYF.

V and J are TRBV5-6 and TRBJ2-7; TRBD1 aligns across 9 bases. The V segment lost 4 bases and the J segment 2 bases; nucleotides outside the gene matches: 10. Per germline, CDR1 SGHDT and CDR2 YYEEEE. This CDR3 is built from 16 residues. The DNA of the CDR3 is TGTGCCAGCAGCCCGTACTCCGGGACAGGGACCTACGAGCAGTACTTC. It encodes CASSPYSGTGTYEQYF.

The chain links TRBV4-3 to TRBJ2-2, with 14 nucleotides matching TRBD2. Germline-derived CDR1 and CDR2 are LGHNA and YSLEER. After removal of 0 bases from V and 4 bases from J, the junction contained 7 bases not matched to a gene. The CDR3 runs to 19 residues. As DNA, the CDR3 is TGCGCCAGCAGCCAAGATATAGGGACTAGCGGGAGATCCACCGGGGAGCTGTTTTTT. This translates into CASSQDIGTSGRSTGELFF.